This T cell receptor beta chain was recovered during a study of T-cell reconstitution after alpha-beta-depleted transplantation in children. This clonotype showed up many times. Preparation of the TCRbeta library used unique molecular identifiers. TCRdb called the PCR reads again in MiXCR, with one record for every CDR3 protein. The sample has fewer than 120,000 distinct CDR3 sequences; approximately 10% are singletons. The CDR3 has 13 residues. Trimming pared 5 bases from V and 4 bases from J, leaving 12 bases between. The V gene's germline CDR1 is MDHEN and CDR2 SYDVKM. This chain links TRBV28 with TRBJ2-7; unclear D gene. The sample was PBMCs from the stem cell graft donor, taken from the stem cell graft. This TCR was recovered from a human donor who donated a stem cell graft to a child with acute lymphoblastic leukemia. CDR3 protein: CASSPPGAYEQYF. Written as DNA, the CDR3 is TGTGCCAGCAGTCCCCCTGGCGCGTACGAGCAGTACTTC.